In this sample, the clone carrying this TCR beta chain turned up a few times. Antigen specificity is unknown. This CDR3 spans 15 amino acids. The germline V gene encodes CDR1 ENHRY and CDR2 SYGVKD. Unmatched junction bases numbered 9, after V lost 11 bases and J lost 0 bases. From the RT-PCR reads, TCRdb called clonotypes with MiXCR, one entry per CDR3 protein. The sample shows hundreds of thousands of distinct CDR3 sequences, about 10% of them seen only once. These data originate in a study of response to subunit inactivated influenza vaccine. Study outcomes and limitations: The authors offered the suggestion that each seasonal influenza vaccination recruits few new T cells.

The receptor comes from a man aged 45 to 65 who received an inactivated influenza vaccine. The chain joins TRBV10-3 to TRBJ2-2, with 7 bases identical to TRBD1. The source material was PBMCs from blood, sampled on the day of vaccination. The CDR3 DNA reads as TGTGCCTCCAAACAGGGGACCACGAACACCGGGGAGCTGTTTTTT. This encodes CASKQGTTNTGELFF.